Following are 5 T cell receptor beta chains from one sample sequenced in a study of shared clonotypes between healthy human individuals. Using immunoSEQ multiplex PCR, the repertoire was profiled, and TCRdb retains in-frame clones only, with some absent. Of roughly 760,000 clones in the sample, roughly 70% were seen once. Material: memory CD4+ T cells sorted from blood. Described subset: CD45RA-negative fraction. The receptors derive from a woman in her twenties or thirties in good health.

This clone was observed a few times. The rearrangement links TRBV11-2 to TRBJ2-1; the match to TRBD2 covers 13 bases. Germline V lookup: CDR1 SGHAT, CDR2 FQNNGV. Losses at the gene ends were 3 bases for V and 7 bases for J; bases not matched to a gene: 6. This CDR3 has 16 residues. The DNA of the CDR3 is TGTGCCAGCAGCTTTACCACTAGCGGGAGGGGAAATGAGCAGTTCTTC. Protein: CASSFTTSGRGNEQFF.

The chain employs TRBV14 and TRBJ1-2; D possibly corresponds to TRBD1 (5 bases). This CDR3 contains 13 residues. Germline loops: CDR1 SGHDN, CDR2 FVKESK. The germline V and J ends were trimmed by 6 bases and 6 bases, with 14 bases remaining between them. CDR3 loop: CASSDLSGDGYTF. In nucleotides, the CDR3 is TGTGCCAGCAGTGACCTATCGGGGGATGGCTACACCTTC.

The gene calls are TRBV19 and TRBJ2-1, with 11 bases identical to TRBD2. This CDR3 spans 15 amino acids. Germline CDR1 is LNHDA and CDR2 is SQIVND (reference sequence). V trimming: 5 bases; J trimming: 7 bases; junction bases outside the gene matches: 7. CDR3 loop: CASSQGLAVLNEQFF. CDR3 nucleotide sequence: TGTGCCAGTAGTCAGGGACTAGCGGTATTAAATGAGCAGTTCTTC. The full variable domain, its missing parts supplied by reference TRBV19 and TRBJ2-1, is DGGITQSPKYLFRKEGQNVTLSCEQNLNHDAMYWYRQDPGQGLRLIYYSQIVNDFQKGDIAEGYSVSREKKESFPLTVTSAQKNPTAFYLCASSQGLAVLNEQFFGPGTRLTVL.

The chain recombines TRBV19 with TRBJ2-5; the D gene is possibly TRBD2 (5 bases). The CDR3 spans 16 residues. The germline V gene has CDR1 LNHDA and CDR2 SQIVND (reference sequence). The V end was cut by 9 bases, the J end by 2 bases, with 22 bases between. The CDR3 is CASRKRPASQQETQYF. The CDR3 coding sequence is TGTGCCAGCAGGAAGCGCCCGGCTAGCCAACAAGAGACCCAGTACTTC.

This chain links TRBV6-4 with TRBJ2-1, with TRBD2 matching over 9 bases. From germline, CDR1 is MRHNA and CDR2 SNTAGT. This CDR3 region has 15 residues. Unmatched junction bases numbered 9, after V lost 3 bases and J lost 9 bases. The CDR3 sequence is CASSENSGRLGEQFF. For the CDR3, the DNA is TGTGCCAGCAGTGAGAACAGCGGGAGGTTGGGTGAGCAGTTCTTC.